The source of this TCR beta chain is a study of blood T cell repertoires in COVID-19. Study as a whole: PBMCs, B-cell-depleted T cells, or T cells provided the cDNA or gDNA that made up the material.

In the source study's methods: The authors estimated nucleated cell counts from reference gene primer amplification. Produced via immunoSEQ multiplex PCR; TCRdb's table is partial and in-frame only. The V and J calls and the clone size are those of that table, but D and trimming were determined from the DNA. The profile shows approximately 240,000 clones, under 95% of them singletons. CDR1 is MGHRA, CDR2 YSYEKL, per germline. This CDR3 contains 15 residues. Germline trimming cut 6 bases from V and 8 bases from J; bases unmatched to any gene: 12. Categorization into cohorts depended on clinical history that participants reported. Donors of Cohort 3 who recovered were those that had two negative PCRs, clearance, or symptom resolution.

The TCR was taken from a woman between 18 and 29 years old who had recovered from COVID-19. Material for sequencing was PBMCs or T cells enriched from blood (not recorded which). The chain carries TRBV4-1 and TRBJ1-4, with 7 bases matching TRBD1. Here the CDR3 DNA reads TGCGCCAGCAGGACGGGGACAGTCAATGTGGAAAAACTGTTTTTT. It codes for CASRTGTVNVEKLFF.